The 18 T cell receptor beta chains given below trace back to one sample, sequenced in a study of T cells expressing NK-cell markers. TCRdb re-called the 5' RACE reads and gives one entry per CDR3 protein, without DNA. The sample has roughly 420,000 distinct CDR3 sequences. The sample was blood T cells: a sorted CD56 or NKG2C T cell subset, CD4+ or CD8+ T cells, or bulk PBMC T cells (not recorded which). These receptors came from a woman aged 18-70 years in good health.

This CDR3 reads CASSLQGRSDTGELFF. The genes are TRBV7-3 and TRBJ2-2; there is no DNA to check the TCRdb D call of TRBD1. The CDR3 contains 16 residues. Germline V CDR1 and CDR2: SGHTA, FQGTGA.

The V gene is TRBV20-1, the J gene TRBJ2-1; TCRdb calls TRBD2, which cannot be checked without DNA. Germline loops: CDR1 DFQATT, CDR2 SNEGSKA (reference sequence). CDR3 length equals 15 residues. CDR3 region: CSTRDTSGGDNEQFF.

The chain recombines TRBV25-1 with TRBJ2-1; there is no DNA to check the TCRdb D call of TRBD2. The CDR3 contains 15 residues. Germline CDR1 is MGHDK and CDR2 is SYGVNS. CDR3 region: CASSGGRGAYNEQFF. The full variable domain, its missing parts supplied by reference TRBV25-1 and TRBJ2-1, is EADIYQTPRYLVIGTGKKITLECSQTMGHDKMYWYQQDPGMELHLIHYSYGVNSTEKGDLSSESTVSRIRTEHFPLTLESARPSHTSQYLCASSGGRGAYNEQFFGPGTRLTVL.

V and J are TRBV5-1 and TRBJ2-5; lacking DNA, the TRBD2 call made by TCRdb goes unchecked. The CDR3 sequence is 15 residues long. The V gene's germline CDR1 is SGHRS and CDR2 YFSETQ. The CDR3 sequence is CASSLGLAGEETQYF.

The chain employs TRBV5-1 and TRBJ1-6. This CDR3 is built from 15 residues. Germline CDR1 SGHRS, CDR2 YFSETQ. CDR3: CASSLDIADNSPLHF. Full variable domain (outside the CDR3, taken from reference TRBV5-1 and TRBJ1-6): KAGVTQTPRYLIKTRGQQVTLSCSPISGHRSVSWYQQTPGQGLQFLFEYFSETQRNKGNFPGRFSGRQFSNSRSEMNVSTLELGDSALYLCASSLDIADNSPLHFGNGTRLTVT.

The chain joins TRBV18 to TRBJ2-1; the TRBD2 assignment by TCRdb is unverifiable without DNA. The CDR3 has 17 amino acids. Germline CDR1 is KGHSH and CDR2 is LQKENI. This CDR3 is CASSYDLAGGMSNEQFF.

The V call is TRBV5-1, the J call TRBJ2-1. The CDR3 loop spans 17 amino acids. Germline loops: CDR1 SGHRS, CDR2 YFSETQ. This CDR3 reads CASSLANLVTAYNEQFF.

This chain links TRBV7-2 with TRBJ2-7; without DNA, the TCRdb call of TRBD2 cannot be checked. Germline CDR1 is SGHTA and CDR2 is FQGNSA. The CDR3 has 17 amino acids. The CDR3 here is CASSLKWTSGSPAEQYF.

The chain joins TRBV9 to TRBJ2-2; the TCRdb D gene call, TRBD1, has no DNA to confirm it. CDR3 length equals 16 residues. Germline V gives CDR1 SGDLS, CDR2 YYNGEE. CDR3 sequence: CASSVVVGGGTGELFF. Full variable domain (outside the CDR3, taken from reference TRBV9 and TRBJ2-2): DSGVTQTPKHLITATGQRVTLRCSPRSGDLSVYWYQQSLDQGLQFLIQYYNGEERAKGNILERFSAQQFPDLHSELNLSSLELGDSALYFCASSVVVGGGTGELFFGEGSRLTVL.

The V gene is TRBV5-6, the J gene TRBJ2-3. Germline CDR1 SGHDT, CDR2 YYEEEE. This CDR3 is built from 13 residues. This CDR3 reads CATRLGYTDTQYF.

The chain uses TRBV3-1 and TRBJ1-5; the TCRdb D gene call, TRBD1, has no DNA to confirm it. CDR3 length equals 15 residues. In germline, CDR1 is LGHDT, CDR2 YNNKEL (reference sequence). The CDR3 sequence is CASSQGRAGNQPQHF.

V is TRBV5-5 and J is TRBJ1-3. The CDR3 totals 16 residues. Looked up from germline, CDR1 is SGHKS and CDR2 is YYEKEE (reference sequence). CDR3 amino acids: CASSTFESFSGNTIYF.

This chain uses TRBV7-2 with TRBJ2-1; TCRdb calls TRBD2, which cannot be checked without DNA. The CDR3 extends over 14 amino acids. Germline lookup yields CDR1 SGHTA and CDR2 FQGNSA. The CDR3 sequence is CASSMASGYNEQFF.

The chain combines TRBV12-3 or TRBV12-4 with TRBJ2-7; TCRdb indicates TRBD2, and absent DNA this call remains unverified. The length of the CDR3 is 16 residues. The CDR3 here is CASSPPLLAGPIREYF.

The chain couples TRBV5-4 to TRBJ2-3. Looked up from germline, CDR1 is SGHNT and CDR2 is YYREEE (reference sequence). CDR3 length: 15 amino acids. CDR3: CASSFSADYTDTQYF. Drawing the rest from reference TRBV5-4 and TRBJ2-3, the complete variable domain is ETGVTQSPTHLIKTRGQQVTLRCSSQSGHNTVSWYQQALGQGPQFIFQYYREEENGRGNFPPRFSGLQFPNYSSELNVNALELDDSALYLCASSFSADYTDTQYFGPGTRLTVL.

This chain joins TRBV20-1 and TRBJ2-3. The length of the CDR3 is 13 residues. Germline V gene sequence: CDR1 DFQATT, CDR2 SNEGSKA (reference sequence). The CDR3: CSETVESTDTQYF.

This rearrangement joins TRBV15 to TRBJ2-2; as DNA is missing, the TRBD1 call by TCRdb cannot be tested. From germline, CDR1 is LNHNV and CDR2 YYDKDF (reference sequence). The CDR3 runs 13 residues. The CDR3 sequence: CATRGVGTGELFF.

The genes are TRBV5-1 and TRBJ2-1; TCRdb reports TRBD2, a call that lacks DNA to check it against. The CDR3 contains 14 residues. Germline-derived CDR1 and CDR2 are SGHRS and YFSETQ. CDR3 sequence: CASSLVPGGNEQFF.